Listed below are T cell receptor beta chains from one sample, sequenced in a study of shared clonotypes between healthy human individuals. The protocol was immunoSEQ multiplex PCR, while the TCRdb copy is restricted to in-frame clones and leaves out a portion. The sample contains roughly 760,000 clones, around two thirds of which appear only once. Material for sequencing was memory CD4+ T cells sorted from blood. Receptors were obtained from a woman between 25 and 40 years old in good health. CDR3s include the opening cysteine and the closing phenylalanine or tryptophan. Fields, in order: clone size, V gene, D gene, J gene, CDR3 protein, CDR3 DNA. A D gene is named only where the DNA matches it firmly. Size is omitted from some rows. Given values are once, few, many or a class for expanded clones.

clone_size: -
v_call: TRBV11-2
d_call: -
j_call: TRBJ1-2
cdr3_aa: CASSFGPRVTGYTF
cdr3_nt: TGTGCCAGCAGCTTTGGCCCTCGGGTAACAGGCTACACCTTC

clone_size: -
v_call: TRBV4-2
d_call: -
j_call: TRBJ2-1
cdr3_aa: CASSLGEGDNEQFF
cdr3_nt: TGTGCCAGCAGCCTAGGAGAGGGAGACAATGAGCAGTTCTTC

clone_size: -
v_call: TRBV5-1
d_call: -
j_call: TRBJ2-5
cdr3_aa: CASSLTGSQETQYF
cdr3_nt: TGCGCCAGCAGCTTGACAGGGAGCCAAGAGACCCAGTACTTC

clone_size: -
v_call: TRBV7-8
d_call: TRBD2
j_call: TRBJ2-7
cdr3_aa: CASSLWSGSSYEQYF
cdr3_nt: TGTGCCAGCAGCTTATGGAGCGGGAGCTCCTACGAGCAGTACTTC

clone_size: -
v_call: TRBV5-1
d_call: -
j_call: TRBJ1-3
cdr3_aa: CASSPQAGGVGNTIYF
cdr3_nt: TGCGCCAGCAGCCCCCAGGCCGGAGGGGTAGGAAACACCATATATTTT

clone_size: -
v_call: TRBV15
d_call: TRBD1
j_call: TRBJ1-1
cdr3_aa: CATSRARGTTNTEAFF
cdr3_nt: TGTGCCACCAGCAGGGCCAGGGGGACCACGAACACTGAAGCTTTCTTT

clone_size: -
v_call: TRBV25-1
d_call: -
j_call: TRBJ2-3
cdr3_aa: CASSFGASDTQYF
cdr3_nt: TGTGCCAGCAGTTTTGGGGCGTCAGATACGCAGTATTTT

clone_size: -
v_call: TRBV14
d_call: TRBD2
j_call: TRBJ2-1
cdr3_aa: CATRLAGDYHNEQFF
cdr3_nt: TGTGCCACCCGACTAGCGGGAGATTACCACAATGAGCAGTTCTTC

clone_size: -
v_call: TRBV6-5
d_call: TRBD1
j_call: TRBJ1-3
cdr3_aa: CASSYSGTGDSHTIYF
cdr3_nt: TGTGCCAGCAGTTACTCCGGGACAGGGGATTCGCACACCATATATTTT

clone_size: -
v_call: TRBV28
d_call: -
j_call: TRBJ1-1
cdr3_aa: CASSTTGTLNTEAFF
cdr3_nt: TGTGCCAGCAGTACCACCGGGACCTTGAACACTGAAGCTTTCTTT

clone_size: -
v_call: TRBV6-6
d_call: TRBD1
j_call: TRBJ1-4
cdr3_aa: CASSSGQGVEDEKLFF
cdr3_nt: TGTGCCAGCAGCTCGGGACAGGGGGTCGAGGATGAAAAACTGTTTTTT

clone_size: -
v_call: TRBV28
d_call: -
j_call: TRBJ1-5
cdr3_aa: CASSKRDFQSYQPQHF
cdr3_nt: TGTGCCAGCAGCAAACGGGACTTCCAATCCTATCAGCCCCAGCATTTT

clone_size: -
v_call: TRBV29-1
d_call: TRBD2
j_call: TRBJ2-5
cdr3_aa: CSVRGTSGSLGQETQYF
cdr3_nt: TGCAGCGTTCGGGGGACTAGCGGGAGTCTGGGCCAAGAGACCCAGTACTTC

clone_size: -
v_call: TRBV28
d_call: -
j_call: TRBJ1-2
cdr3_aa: CASSLAVNYGYTF
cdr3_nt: TGTGCCAGCAGTTTGGCGGTTAACTATGGCTACACCTTC

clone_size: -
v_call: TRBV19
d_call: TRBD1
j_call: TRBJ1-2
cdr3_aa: CASTFTSRGSGYTF
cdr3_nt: TGTGCCAGTACCTTCACCTCCAGGGGGAGTGGCTACACCTTC

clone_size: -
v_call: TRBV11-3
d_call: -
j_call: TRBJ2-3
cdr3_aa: CASLNGTSTDTQYF
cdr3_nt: TGTGCCAGTCTAAACGGAACTAGCACAGATACGCAGTATTTT

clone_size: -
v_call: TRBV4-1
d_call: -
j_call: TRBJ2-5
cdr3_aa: CASSQDYSTTGEETQYF
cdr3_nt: TGCGCCAGCAGCCAAGACTATTCGACGACAGGTGAAGAGACCCAGTACTTC

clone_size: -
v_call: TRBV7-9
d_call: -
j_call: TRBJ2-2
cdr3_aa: CASSLVQLRRRSTGELFF
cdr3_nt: TGTGCCAGCAGCTTAGTTCAGTTGCGGCGGCGGTCCACCGGGGAGCTGTTTTTT

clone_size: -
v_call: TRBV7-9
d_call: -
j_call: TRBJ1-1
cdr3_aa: CASSVRGDTEAFF
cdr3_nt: TGTGCCAGCAGCGTACGGGGGGACACTGAAGCTTTCTTT

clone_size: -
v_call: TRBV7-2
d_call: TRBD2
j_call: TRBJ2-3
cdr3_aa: CASTMGGSRTDTQYF
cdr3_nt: TGTGCCAGCACCATGGGCGGGAGCCGCACAGATACGCAGTATTTT

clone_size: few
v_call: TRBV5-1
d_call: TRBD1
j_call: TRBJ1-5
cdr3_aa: CASRDREDQPQHF
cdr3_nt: TGCGCCAGCAGGGACAGGGAAGACCAGCCCCAGCATTTT

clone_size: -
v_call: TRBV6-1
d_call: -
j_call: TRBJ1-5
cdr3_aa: CASSFGQSNQPQHF
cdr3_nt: TGTGCCAGCAGTTTTGGACAGAGCAATCAGCCCCAGCATTTT

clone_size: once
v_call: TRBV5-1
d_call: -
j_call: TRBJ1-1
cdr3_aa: CASSFNPNTEAFF
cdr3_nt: TGCGCCAGCAGCTTCAACCCGAACACTGAAGCTTTCTTT

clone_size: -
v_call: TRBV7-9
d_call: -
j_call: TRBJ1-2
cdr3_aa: CASSRTDFGYTF
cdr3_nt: TGTGCCAGCAGTCGGACCGATTTTGGCTACACCTTC

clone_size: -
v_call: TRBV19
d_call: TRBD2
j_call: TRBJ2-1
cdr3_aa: CASSPGTSGSNEQFF
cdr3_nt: TGTGCCAGTAGCCCTGGGACTAGCGGGAGCAATGAGCAGTTCTTC

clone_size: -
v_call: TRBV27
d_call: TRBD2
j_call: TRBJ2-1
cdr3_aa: CASSPLQLAGGHNEQFF
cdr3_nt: TGTGCCAGCAGTCCCCTACAACTAGCGGGAGGCCACAATGAGCAGTTCTTC

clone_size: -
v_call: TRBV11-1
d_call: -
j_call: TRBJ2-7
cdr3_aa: CASSLSSGSSYEQYF
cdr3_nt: TGTGCCAGCAGCTTATCCAGCGGTAGCTCCTACGAGCAGTACTTC

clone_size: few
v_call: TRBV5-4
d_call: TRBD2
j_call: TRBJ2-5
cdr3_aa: CASQRGGGVRRETQYF
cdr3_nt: TGTGCCAGCCAGCGTGGCGGGGGGGTACGTAGGGAGACCCAGTACTTC

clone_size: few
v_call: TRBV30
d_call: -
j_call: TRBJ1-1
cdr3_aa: CAWSSGRENTEAFF
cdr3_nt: TGTGCCTGGAGTTCGGGACGGGAGAACACTGAAGCTTTCTTT

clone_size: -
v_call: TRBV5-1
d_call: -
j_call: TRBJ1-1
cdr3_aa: CASSDWAPNTEAFF
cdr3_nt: TGCGCCAGCAGCGATTGGGCGCCGAACACTGAAGCTTTCTTT

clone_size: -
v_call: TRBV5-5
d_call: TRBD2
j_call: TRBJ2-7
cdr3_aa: CASSLGHSGIHEQYF
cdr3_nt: TGTGCCAGCAGCTTAGGTCATAGCGGGATCCACGAGCAGTACTTC

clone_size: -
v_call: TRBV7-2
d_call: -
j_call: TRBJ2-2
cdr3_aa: CASSLFKGRGVGELFF
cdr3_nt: TGTGCCAGCAGCTTATTCAAAGGGAGAGGGGTCGGGGAGCTGTTTTTT

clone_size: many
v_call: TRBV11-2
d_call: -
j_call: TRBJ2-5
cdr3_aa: CASSLGQETQYF
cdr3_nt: TGTGCCAGCAGCTTAGGGCAAGAGACCCAGTACTTC

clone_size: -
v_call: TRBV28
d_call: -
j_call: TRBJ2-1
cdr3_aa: CASMDEGSLSYNEQFF
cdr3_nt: TGTGCCAGCATGGATGAGGGGTCCCTCTCCTACAATGAGCAGTTCTTC

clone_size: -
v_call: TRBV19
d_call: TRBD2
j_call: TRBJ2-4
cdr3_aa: CASSTRTSGKNIQYF
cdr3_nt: TGTGCCAGTAGCACCCGGACTAGCGGGAAAAACATTCAGTACTTC

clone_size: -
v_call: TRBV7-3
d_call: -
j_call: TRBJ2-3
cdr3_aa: CASSSGNTDTQYF
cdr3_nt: TGTGCCAGCAGCTCTGGTAACACAGATACGCAGTATTTT

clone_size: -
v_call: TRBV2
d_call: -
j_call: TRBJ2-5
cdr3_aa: CASRLVGETQYF
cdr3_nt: TGTGCCAGCAGATTGGTGGGAGAGACCCAGTACTTC

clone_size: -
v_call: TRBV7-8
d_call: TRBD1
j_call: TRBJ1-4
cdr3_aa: CASSADRVGEKLFF
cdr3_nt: TGTGCCAGCAGCGCTGACAGGGTTGGGGAAAAACTGTTTTTT

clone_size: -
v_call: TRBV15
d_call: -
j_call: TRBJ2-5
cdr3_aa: CATSRDLGPTAQYF
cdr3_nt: TGTGCCACCAGCAGAGATCTGGGGCCGACCGCCCAGTACTTC

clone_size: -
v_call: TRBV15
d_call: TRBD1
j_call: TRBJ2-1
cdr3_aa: CATSRELGTGGSYNEQFF
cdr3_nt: TGTGCCACCAGCAGAGAACTTGGGACAGGGGGTTCCTACAATGAGCAGTTCTTC

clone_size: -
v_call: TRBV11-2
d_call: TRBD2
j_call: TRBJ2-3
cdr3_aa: CASSFLAGGEDTQYF
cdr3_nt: TGTGCCAGCAGTTTCCTTGCGGGAGGAGAAGATACGCAGTATTTT

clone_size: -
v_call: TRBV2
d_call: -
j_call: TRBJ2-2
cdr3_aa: CASSEALGSTGELFF
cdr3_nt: TGTGCCAGCAGTGAAGCGCTCGGATCCACCGGGGAGCTGTTTTTT

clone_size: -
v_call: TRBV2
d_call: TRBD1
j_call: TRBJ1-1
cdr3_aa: CASTFGQGTDTEAFF
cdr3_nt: TGTGCCAGCACTTTCGGACAGGGGACGGACACTGAAGCTTTCTTT

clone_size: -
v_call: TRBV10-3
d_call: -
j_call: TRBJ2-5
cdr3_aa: CAISRQVDRQETQYF
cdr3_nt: TGTGCCATCTCGCGGCAGGTTGATAGGCAAGAGACCCAGTACTTC

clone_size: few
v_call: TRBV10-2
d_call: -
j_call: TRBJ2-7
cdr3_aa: CAVRRDSSYEQYF
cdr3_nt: TGCGCGGTCAGGCGGGATAGCTCCTACGAGCAGTACTTC

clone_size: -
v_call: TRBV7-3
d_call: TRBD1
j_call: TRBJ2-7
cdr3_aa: CASSAGQAGSYEQYF
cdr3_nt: TGTGCCAGCAGCGCCGGACAGGCCGGCTCCTACGAGCAGTACTTC

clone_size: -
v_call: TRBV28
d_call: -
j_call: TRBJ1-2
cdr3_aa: CASASGGGEGKIGGYTF
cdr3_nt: TGTGCCAGTGCTTCCGGTGGGGGGGAGGGAAAGATCGGTGGCTACACCTTC

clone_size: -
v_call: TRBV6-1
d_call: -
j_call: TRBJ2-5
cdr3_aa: CASNSGRETQYF
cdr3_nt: TGTGCCAGCAACTCAGGGCGGGAGACCCAGTACTTC